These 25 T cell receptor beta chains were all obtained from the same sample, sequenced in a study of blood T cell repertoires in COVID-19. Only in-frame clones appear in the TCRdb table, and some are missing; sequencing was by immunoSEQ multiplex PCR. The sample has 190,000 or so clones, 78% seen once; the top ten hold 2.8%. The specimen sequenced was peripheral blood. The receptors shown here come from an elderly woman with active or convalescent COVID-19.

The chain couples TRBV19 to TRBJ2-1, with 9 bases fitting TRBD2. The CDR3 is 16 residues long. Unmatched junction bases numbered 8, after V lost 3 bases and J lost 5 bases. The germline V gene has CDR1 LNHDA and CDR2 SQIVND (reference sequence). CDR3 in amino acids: CASSIGLAGINNEQFF. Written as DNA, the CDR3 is TGTGCCAGTAGTATCGGGCTAGCGGGGATAAACAATGAGCAGTTCTTC.

The CDR3 spells CATSEYREHTDTQYF. CDR3 nucleotide sequence: TGTGCCACCAGTGAGTACAGGGAGCACACAGATACGCAGTATTTT. V is TRBV24-1 and J is TRBJ2-3; D is possibly TRBD1 (6 bases). Looked up from germline, CDR1 is KGHDR and CDR2 is SFDVKD. The V gene lost 4 bases and the J gene lost 2 bases, with 12 bases spanning the gap. The CDR3 covers 15 residues.

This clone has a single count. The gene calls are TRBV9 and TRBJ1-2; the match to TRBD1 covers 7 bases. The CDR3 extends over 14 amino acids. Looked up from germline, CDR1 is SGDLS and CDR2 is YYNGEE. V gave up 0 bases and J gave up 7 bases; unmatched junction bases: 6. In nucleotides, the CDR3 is TGTGCCAGCAGCGTAGGGGGACAGAGTCTTGGCTACACCTTC. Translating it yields CASSVGGQSLGYTF.

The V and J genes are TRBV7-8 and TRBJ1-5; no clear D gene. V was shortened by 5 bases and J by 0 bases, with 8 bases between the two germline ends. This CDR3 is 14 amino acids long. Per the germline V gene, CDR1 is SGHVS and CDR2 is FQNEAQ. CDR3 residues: CASSAHNSNQPQHF. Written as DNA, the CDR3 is TGTGCCAGCAGCGCCCACAATAGCAATCAGCCCCAGCATTTT.

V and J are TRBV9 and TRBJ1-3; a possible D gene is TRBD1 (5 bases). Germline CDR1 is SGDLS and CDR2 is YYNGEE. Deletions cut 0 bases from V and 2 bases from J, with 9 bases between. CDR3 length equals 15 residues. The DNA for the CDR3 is TGTGCCAGCAGCGTAGATCAGGGAACTGGAAACACCATATATTTT. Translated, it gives CASSVDQGTGNTIYF.

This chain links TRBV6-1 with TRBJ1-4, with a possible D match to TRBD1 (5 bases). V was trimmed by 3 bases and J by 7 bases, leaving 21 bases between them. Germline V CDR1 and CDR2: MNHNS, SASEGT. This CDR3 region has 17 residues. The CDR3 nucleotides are TGTGCCAGCAGTGAGCCAGGGAAGAGTCAGGGTTTTGAAAAACTGTTTTTT. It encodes CASSEPGKSQGFEKLFF.

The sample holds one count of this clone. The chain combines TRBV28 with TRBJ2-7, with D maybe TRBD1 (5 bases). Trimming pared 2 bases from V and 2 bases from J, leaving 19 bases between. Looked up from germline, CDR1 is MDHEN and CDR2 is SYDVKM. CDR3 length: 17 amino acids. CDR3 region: CASSLTYRTRNPYEQYF. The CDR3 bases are TGTGCCAGCAGTTTAACTTACAGGACACGAAACCCCTACGAGCAGTACTTC.

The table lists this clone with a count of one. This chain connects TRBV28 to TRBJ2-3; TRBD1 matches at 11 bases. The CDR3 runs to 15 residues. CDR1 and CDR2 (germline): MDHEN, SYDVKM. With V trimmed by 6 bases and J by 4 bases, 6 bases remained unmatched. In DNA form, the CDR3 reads TGTGCCAGCAGCGACCGGGACAGGGGGTCAGATACGCAGTATTTT. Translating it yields CASSDRDRGSDTQYF.

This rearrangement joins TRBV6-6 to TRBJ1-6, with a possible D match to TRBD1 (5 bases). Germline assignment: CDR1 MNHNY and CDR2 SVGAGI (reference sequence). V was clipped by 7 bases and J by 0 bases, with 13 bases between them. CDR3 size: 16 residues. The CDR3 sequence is CASTEGPSSYNSPLHF. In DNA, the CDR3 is TGTGCCAGCACGGAGGGGCCCAGCTCCTATAATTCACCCCTCCACTTT.

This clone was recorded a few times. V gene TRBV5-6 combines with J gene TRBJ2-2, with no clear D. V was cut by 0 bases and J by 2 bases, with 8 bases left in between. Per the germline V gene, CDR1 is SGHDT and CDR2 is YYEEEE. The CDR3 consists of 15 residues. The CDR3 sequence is CASSLGYTNTGELFF. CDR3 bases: TGTGCCAGCAGCTTGGGTTATACAAACACCGGGGAGCTGTTTTTT.

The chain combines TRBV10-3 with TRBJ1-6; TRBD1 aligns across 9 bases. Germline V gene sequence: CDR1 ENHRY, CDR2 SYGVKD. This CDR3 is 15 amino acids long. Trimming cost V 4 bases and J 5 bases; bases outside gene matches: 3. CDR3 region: CAISGGQGNNSPLHF. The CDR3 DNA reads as TGTGCCATCAGTGGGGGACAGGGCAATAATTCACCCCTCCACTTT.

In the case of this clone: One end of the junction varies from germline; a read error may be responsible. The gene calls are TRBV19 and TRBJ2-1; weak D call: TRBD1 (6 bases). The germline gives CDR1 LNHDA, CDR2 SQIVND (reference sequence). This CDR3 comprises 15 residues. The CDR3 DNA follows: TGTGCCAGTAGTAGAGTTCCGACAGGACACAAGGAGCAGTTCTTC. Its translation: CASSRVPTGHKEQFF.

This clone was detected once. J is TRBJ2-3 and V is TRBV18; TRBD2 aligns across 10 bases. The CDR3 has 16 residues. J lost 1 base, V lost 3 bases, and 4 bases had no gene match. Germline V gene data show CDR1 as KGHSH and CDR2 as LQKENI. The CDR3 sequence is CASSPLAGVRTDTQYF. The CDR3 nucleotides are TGTGCCAGCTCACCCCTAGCGGGGGTCCGCACAGATACGCAGTATTTT.

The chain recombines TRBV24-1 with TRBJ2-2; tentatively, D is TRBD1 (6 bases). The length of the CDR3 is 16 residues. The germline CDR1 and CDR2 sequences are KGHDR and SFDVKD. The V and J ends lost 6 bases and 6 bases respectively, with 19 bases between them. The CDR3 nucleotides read TGTGCCACCAGTCCCCTCGGGGACATAGGCGCCGGGGAGCTGTTTTTT. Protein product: CATSPLGDIGAGELFF.

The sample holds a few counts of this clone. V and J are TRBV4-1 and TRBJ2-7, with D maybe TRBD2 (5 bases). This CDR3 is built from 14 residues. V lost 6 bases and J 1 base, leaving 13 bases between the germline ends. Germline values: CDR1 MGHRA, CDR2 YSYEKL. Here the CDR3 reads CASRAIGNSYEQYF. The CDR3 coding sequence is TGCGCCAGCAGGGCCATCGGGAATTCCTACGAGCAGTACTTC.

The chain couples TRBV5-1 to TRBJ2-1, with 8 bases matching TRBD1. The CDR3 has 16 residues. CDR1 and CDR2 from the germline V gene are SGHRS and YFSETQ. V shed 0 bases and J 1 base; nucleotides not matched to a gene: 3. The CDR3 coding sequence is TGCGCCAGCAGCTTGGAAGGACAGGGATCCTACAATGAGCAGTTCTTC. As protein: CASSLEGQGSYNEQFF.

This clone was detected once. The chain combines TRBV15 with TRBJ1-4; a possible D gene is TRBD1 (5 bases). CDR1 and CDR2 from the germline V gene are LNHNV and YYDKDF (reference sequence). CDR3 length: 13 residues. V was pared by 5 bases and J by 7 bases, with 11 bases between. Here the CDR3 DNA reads TGTGCCACCAGCGTCAGGGCAAGTGAAAAACTGTTTTTT. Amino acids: CATSVRASEKLFF.

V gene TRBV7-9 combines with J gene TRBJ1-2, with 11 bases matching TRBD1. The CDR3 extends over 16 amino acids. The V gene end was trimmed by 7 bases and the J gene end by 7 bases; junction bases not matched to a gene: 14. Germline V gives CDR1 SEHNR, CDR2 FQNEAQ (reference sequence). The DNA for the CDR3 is TGTGCCAGCACCCTAGGAGGACAGGGGGCATCTGTTGGCTACACCTTC. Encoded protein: CASTLGGQGASVGYTF.

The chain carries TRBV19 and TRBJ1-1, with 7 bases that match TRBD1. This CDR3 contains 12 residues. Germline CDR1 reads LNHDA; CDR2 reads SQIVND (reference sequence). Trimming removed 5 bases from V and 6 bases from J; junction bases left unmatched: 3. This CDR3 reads CASSEGAAEAFF. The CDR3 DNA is TGTGCCAGTAGTGAGGGGGCGGCTGAAGCTTTCTTT. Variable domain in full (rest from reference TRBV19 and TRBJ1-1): DGGITQSPKYLFRKEGQNVTLSCEQNLNHDAMYWYRQDPGQGLRLIYYSQIVNDFQKGDIAEGYSVSREKKESFPLTVTSAQKNPTAFYLCASSEGAAEAFFGQGTRLTVV.

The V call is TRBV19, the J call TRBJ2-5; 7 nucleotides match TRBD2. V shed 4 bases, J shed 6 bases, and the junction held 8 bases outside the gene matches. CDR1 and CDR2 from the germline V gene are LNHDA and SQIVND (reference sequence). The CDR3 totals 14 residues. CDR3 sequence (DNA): TGTGCCAGTAGTAACACGGGGGGATCGCAGACCCAGTACTTC. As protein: CASSNTGGSQTQYF.

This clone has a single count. The CDR3 DNA follows: TGTGCCAGCAGCGAAACCAGGGAGGTGGGGTTCTCTGGAAACACCATATATTTT. Translation gives CASSETREVGFSGNTIYF. V and J are TRBV9 and TRBJ1-3, with TRBD1 as a possible D gene (5 bases). The germline CDR1 and CDR2 sequences are SGDLS and YYNGEE. The CDR3 runs 18 residues. Trimming pared 3 bases from V and 0 bases from J, leaving 19 bases between.

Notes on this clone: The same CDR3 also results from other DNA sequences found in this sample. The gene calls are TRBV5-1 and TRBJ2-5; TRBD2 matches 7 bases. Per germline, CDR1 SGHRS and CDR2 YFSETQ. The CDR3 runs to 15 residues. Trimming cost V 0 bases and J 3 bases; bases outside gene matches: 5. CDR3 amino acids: CASSLGASGEETQYF. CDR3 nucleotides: TGCGCCAGCAGCTTGGGAGCTAGCGGCGAAGAGACCCAGTACTTC. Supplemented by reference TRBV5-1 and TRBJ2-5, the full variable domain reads KAGVTQTPRYLIKTRGQQVTLSCSPISGHRSVSWYQQTPGQGLQFLFEYFSETQRNKGNFPGRFSGRQFSNSRSEMNVSTLELGDSALYLCASSLGASGEETQYFGPGTRLLVL.

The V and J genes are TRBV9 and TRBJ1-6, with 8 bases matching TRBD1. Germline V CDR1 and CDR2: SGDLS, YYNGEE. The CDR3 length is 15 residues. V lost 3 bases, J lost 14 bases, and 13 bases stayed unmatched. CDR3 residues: CASSALGQGATTLHF. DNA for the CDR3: TGTGCCAGCAGCGCCCTAGGGCAGGGGGCCACCACCCTCCACTTT.

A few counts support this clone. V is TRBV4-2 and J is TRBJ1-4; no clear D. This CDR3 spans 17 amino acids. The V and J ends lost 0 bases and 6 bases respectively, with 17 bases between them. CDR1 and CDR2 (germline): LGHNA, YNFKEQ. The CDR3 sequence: CASSQDSSWRVDEKLFF. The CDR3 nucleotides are TGTGCCAGCAGCCAAGACAGTTCGTGGAGGGTGGATGAAAAACTGTTTTTT.

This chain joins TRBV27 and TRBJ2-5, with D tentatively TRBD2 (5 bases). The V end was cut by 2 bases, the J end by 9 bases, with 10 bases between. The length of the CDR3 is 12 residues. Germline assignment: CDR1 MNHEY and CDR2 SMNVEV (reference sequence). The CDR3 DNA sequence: TGTGCCAGCAGTTTAGGTCGGGGTGCCCAGTACTTC. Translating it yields CASSLGRGAQYF.